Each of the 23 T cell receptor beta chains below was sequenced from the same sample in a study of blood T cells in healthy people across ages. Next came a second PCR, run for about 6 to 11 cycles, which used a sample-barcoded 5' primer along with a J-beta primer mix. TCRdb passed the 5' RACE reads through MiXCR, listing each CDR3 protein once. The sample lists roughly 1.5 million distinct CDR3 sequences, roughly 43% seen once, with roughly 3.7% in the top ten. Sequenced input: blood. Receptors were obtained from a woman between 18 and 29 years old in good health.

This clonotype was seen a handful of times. CDR3 coding DNA: TGTGCCAGCAGTGAATCTGGGGATCAGCCCCAGCATTTT. Translated: CASSESGDQPQHF. This chain connects TRBV6-1 to TRBJ1-5; no clear D gene. V lost 2 bases to trimming and J lost 5 bases, with 7 bases between them. This CDR3 has 13 residues. The germline gives CDR1 MNHNS, CDR2 SASEGT.

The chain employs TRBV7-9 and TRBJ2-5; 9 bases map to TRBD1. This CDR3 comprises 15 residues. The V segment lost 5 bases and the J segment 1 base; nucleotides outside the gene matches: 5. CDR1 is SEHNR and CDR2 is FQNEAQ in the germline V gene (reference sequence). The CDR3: CASSVTGGFQETQYF. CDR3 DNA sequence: TGTGCCAGCAGCGTGACAGGGGGGTTCCAAGAGACCCAGTACTTC.

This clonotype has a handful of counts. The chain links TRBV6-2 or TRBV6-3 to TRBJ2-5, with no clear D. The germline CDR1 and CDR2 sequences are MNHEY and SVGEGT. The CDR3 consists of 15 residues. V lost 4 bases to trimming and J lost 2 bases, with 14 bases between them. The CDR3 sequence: CASSSYSAPQETQYF. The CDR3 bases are TGTGCCAGCAGTTCTTACAGCGCTCCTCAAGAGACCCAGTACTTC.

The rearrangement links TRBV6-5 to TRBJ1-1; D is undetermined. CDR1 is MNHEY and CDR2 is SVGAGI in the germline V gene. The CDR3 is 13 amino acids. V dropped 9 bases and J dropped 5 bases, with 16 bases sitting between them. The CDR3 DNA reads TGTGCCAGTAGAATTGGGGTTTATACTGAAGCTTTCTTT. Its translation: CASRIGVYTEAFF.

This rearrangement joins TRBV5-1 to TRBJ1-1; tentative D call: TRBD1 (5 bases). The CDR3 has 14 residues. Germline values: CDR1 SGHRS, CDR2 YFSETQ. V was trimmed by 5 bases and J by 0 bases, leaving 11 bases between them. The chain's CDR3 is CASSWDFLNTEAFF. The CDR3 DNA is TGCGCCAGCAGTTGGGACTTTCTGAACACTGAAGCTTTCTTT.

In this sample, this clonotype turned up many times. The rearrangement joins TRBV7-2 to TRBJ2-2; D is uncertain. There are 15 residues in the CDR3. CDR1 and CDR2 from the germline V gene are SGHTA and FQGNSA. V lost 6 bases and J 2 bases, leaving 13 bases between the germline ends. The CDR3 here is CASREVLGNTGELFF. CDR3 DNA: TGTGCCAGCAGGGAAGTTTTGGGCAACACCGGGGAGCTGTTTTTT.

CDR3 in DNA: TGTGCCAGCAGCGCCGCTCCAGGGGTAGGGCCCTACGAGCAGTACTTC. Its protein is CASSAAPGVGPYEQYF. This chain connects TRBV9 to TRBJ2-7; perhaps TRBD1 as D (6 bases). Trimming took off 3 bases at V and 2 bases at J, with 18 bases between the two ends. The CDR3 runs to 16 residues. Germline V gene lookup returns CDR1 SGDLS and CDR2 YYNGEE.

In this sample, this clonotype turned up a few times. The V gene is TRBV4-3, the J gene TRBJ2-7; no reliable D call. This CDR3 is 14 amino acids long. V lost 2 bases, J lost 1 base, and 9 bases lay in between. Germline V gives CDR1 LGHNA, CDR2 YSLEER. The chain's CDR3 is CASSQSFSSYEQYF. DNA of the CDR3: TGCGCCAGCAGCCAAAGCTTCAGTTCCTACGAGCAGTACTTC.

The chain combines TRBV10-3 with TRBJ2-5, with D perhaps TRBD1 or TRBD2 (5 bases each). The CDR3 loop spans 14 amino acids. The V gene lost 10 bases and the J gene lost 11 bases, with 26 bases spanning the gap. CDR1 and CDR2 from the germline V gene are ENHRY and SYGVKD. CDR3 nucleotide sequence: TGTGCCACCTCCGGGACGAATATGCTCAATGAGCAGTACTTC. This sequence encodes CATSGTNMLNEQYF.

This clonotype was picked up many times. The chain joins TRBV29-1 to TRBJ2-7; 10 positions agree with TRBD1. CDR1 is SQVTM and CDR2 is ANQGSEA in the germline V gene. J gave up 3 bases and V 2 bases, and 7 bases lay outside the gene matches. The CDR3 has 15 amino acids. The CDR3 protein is CSVEHRDRGGYEQYF. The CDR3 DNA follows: TGCAGCGTTGAACACCGGGACAGGGGTGGCTACGAGCAGTACTTC.

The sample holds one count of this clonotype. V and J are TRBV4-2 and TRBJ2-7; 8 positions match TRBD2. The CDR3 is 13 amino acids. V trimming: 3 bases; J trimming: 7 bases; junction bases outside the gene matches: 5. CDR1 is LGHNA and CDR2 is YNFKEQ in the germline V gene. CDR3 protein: CASSHTGGHEQYF. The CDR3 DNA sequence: TGTGCCAGCAGCCATACGGGGGGGCATGAGCAGTACTTC.

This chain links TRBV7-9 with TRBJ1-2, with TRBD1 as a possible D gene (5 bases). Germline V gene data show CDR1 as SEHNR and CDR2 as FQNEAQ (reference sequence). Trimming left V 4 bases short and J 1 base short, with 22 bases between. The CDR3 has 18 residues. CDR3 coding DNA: TGTGCCAGCAGCTCACAGGCCTGGGAGGCGTCCCTTAACTATGGCTACACCTTC. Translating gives CASSSQAWEASLNYGYTF.

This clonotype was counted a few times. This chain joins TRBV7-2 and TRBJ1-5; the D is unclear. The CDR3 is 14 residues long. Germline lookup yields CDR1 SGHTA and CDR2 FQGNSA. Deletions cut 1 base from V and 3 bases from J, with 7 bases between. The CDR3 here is CASSLVPYNQPQHF. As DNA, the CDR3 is TGTGCCAGCAGCTTAGTTCCCTACAATCAGCCCCAGCATTTT.

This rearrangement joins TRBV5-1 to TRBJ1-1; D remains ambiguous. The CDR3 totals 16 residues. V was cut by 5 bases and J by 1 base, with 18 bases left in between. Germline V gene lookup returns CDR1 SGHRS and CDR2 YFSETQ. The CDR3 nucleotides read TGCGCCAGCAGACGTTACCTGGGCGGAAAGAACACTGAAGCTTTCTTT. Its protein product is CASRRYLGGKNTEAFF.

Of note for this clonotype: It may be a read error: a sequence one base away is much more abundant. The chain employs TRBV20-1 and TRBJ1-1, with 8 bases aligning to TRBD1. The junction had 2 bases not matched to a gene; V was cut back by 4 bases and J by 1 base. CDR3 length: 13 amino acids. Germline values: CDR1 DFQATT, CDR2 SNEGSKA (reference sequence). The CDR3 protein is CSATGQGNTEAFF. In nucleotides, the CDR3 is TGCAGTGCTACAGGACAGGGGAACACTGAAGCTTTCTTT.

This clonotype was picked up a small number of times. The CDR3 is CASSLGGDLAAYEQYF. CDR3 bases: TGCGCCAGCAGCTTGGGAGGCGACCTGGCGGCCTACGAGCAGTACTTC. The J gene is TRBJ2-7, the V gene TRBV5-1; D is unresolved. Trimming removed 0 bases from V and 2 bases from J, with 15 bases in between. This CDR3 contains 16 residues. CDR1 and CDR2 (germline): SGHRS, YFSETQ.

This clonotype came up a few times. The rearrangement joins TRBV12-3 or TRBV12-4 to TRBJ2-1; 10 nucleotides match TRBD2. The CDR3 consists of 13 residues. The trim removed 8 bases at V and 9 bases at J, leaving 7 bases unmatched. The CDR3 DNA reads TGTGCCAGCCGTCCGCTAGCGGGAGTTGAGCAGTTCTTC. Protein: CASRPLAGVEQFF.

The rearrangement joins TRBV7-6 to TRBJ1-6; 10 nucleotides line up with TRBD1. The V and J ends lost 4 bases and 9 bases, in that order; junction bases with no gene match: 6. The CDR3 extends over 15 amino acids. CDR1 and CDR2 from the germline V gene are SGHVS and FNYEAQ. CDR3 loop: CASSSQTGGLSPLHF. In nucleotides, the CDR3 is TGTGCCAGCAGCTCACAGACAGGGGGCCTTTCACCCCTCCACTTT.

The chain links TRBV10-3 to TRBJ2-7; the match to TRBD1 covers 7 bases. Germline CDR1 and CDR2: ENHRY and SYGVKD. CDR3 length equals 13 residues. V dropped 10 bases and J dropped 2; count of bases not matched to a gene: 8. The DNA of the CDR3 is TGTGCCACCCTACAGGGGTCCACCTACGAGCAGTACTTC. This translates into CATLQGSTYEQYF.

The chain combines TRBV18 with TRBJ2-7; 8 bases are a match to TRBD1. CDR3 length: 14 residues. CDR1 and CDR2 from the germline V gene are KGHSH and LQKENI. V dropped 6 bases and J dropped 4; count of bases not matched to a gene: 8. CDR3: CASSIDRGKYEQYF. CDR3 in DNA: TGTGCCAGCTCGATAGACAGGGGAAAATACGAGCAGTACTTC.

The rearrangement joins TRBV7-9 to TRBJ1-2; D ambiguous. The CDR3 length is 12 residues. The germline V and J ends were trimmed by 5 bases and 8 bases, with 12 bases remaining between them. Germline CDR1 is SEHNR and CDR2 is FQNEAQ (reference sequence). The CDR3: CASSQGIEGYTF. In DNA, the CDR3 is TGTGCCAGCAGCCAAGGGATCGAGGGCTACACCTTC.

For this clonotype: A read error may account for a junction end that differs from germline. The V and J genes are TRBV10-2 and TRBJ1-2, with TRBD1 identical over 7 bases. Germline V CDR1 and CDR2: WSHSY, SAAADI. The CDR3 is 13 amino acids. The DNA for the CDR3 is TGCGCCAGCCAAGACAGGGCGAACTCTGGCTACACCTTC. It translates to CASQDRANSGYTF.

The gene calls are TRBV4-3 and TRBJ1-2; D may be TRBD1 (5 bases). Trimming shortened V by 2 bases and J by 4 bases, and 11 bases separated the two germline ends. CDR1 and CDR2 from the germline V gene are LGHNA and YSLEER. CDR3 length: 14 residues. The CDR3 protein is CASSQSRQRYGYTF. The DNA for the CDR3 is TGCGCCAGCAGCCAAAGTCGACAGCGCTATGGCTACACCTTC.